This T cell receptor beta chain was documented in a study of blood T cell repertoires in COVID-19. The method was immunoSEQ multiplex PCR; TCRdb's version includes in-frame clones alone and lacks a portion of them. The table records roughly 120,000 clones, roughly nine tenths of them present only once. V lost 5 bases and J 8 bases, leaving 18 bases between the germline ends. The CDR3 length is 14 residues. Germline loops: CDR1 SGHTA, CDR2 FQGNSA. The sample consisted of peripheral blood. The chain uses TRBV7-2 and TRBJ1-1, with D possibly being TRBD1 (5 bases). This TCR came from a human donor with active COVID-19. The donor label of this sample is uncertain. The CDR3 sequence: CASSDSPAGNEAFF. CDR3 in DNA: TGTGCCAGCAGCGACAGTCCGGCAGGGAACGAAGCTTTCTTT.